Listed below are T cell receptor beta chains from one sample, sequenced in a study of T cells after yellow fever vaccination. TCRdb recomputed calls from the 5' RACE reads with MiXCR, one row per CDR3 protein. Altogether approximately 150,000 distinct CDR3 sequences are present, around 8.5% being singletons, with the ten largest covering roughly 36%. Sequenced here: CD8+ T cells sorted from PBMCs, sampled 45 days after the yellow fever booster vaccination. The receptors come from a man aged 18 to 35 who received the YFV17D yellow fever vaccine. Each CDR3 is given with its conserved first and last residue. A D gene is named only where the DNA matches it firmly. Only part of the rows carry a size: once, few, many, or a class if the clone is expanded.

V: TRBV7-6; size: -; J: TRBJ1-4; D: -; CDR3: CASSEGSNNEKLFF; DNA: TGTGCCAGCAGTGAAGGGAGCAATAATGAAAAACTGTTTTTT
V: TRBV7-2; size: few; J: TRBJ2-7; D: TRBD1; CDR3: CASSLETGAYEQYF; DNA: TGTGCCAGCAGCTTAGAAACAGGGGCCTACGAGCAGTACTTC
V: TRBV7-9; size: -; J: TRBJ2-5; D: -; CDR3: CASSWWADQETQYF; DNA: TGTGCCAGCAGCTGGTGGGCGGACCAAGAGACCCAGTACTTC
V: TRBV6-1; size: few; J: TRBJ2-6; D: -; CDR3: CATEGGDSNSGANVLTF; DNA: TGTGCCACCGAGGGGGGGGACTCAAACTCTGGGGCCAACGTCCTGACTTTC
V: TRBV4-1; size: -; J: TRBJ2-3; D: -; CDR3: CASSQDGGGGDTQYF; DNA: TGCGCCAGCAGCCAAGATGGAGGGGGAGGAGATACGCAGTATTTT
V: TRBV19; size: -; J: TRBJ1-6; D: TRBD1; CDR3: CASSDQGQGYNSPLHF; DNA: TGTGCCAGTAGCGATCAAGGACAGGGCTATAATTCACCCCTCCACTTT
V: TRBV14; size: few; J: TRBJ2-7; D: -; CDR3: CASSPSSGAEQYF; DNA: TGTGCCAGCAGCCCCTCAAGCGGTGCGGAGCAGTACTTC
V: TRBV6-6; size: few; J: TRBJ2-5; D: -; CDR3: CASTGAFGETQYF; DNA: TGTGCCAGCACGGGAGCGTTCGGGGAGACCCAGTACTTC
V: TRBV24-1; size: -; J: TRBJ1-2; D: -; CDR3: CATSDYPGRDGYTF; DNA: TGTGCCACCAGTGATTACCCAGGCCGGGACGGCTACACCTTC
V: TRBV7-8; size: few; J: TRBJ1-5; D: -; CDR3: CASSLNRALRPQHF; DNA: TGTGCCAGCAGCTTAAACAGGGCGCTTAGGCCCCAGCATTTT
V: TRBV5-1; size: many; J: TRBJ2-1; D: TRBD1; CDR3: CASSLGTGGDEQFF; DNA: TGCGCCAGCAGCTTGGGGACAGGGGGCGATGAGCAGTTCTTC
V: TRBV4-2; size: few; J: TRBJ2-3; D: -; CDR3: CASSQMRGTQYF; DNA: TGTGCCAGCAGCCAAATGCGGGGTACGCAGTATTTT
V: TRBV4-1; size: -; J: TRBJ2-1; D: -; CDR3: CASSQVGRVNEQFF; DNA: TGCGCCAGCAGCCAAGTGGGCAGGGTCAATGAGCAGTTCTTC
V: TRBV4-1; size: few; J: TRBJ2-7; D: -; CDR3: CASSQEPRAYEQYF; DNA: TGCGCCAGCAGCCAAGAACCCAGGGCCTACGAGCAGTACTTC
V: TRBV7-7; size: few; J: TRBJ2-7; D: -; CDR3: CASSLGSSGYEQYF; DNA: TGTGCCAGCAGCTTAGGGTCCTCTGGGTACGAGCAGTACTTC
V: TRBV7-9; size: -; J: TRBJ2-7; D: -; CDR3: CASSPPHGYEQYF; DNA: TGTGCCAGCAGCCCCCCGCACGGCTACGAGCAGTACTTC
V: TRBV5-1; size: -; J: TRBJ2-3; D: TRBD2; CDR3: CASSLASGGSTDTQYF; DNA: TGCGCCAGCAGCTTGGCCTCGGGGGGGAGCACAGATACGCAGTATTTT